This TCR beta chain was sequenced in a study of cytomegalovirus exposure and HLA in healthy donors. Study background: An early data release held 80 million or so unique TCRs from HLA-typed donors.

Healthy bone marrow donors made up the cohort. The germline CDR1 and CDR2 sequences are MDHEN and SYDVKM. The CDR3 spans 14 residues. Trimming cost V 2 bases and J 2 bases, with 9 bases left between them. In the PCR, 60 Vbeta and 13 Jbeta primers were used. Here immunoSEQ multiplex PCR was the method, and the copy in TCRdb shows in-frame clones only, minus some. Here the sample spans roughly 100,000 clones, around 61% being singletons. This sequence joins TRBV28 and TRBJ2-5; D might be TRBD1 (6 bases). Sequenced material: PBMCs. This clonotype was sampled from a woman in her fifties or sixties in good health and CMV-seronegative. CDR3 DNA: TGTGCCAGCAGTTTAGACAGGAATCAAGAGACCCAGTACTTC. This gives the protein CASSLDRNQETQYF.